The rows below give T cell receptor beta chains drawn from one sample of a study of OX40 agonist ivuxolimab in advanced cancers. Measured with immunoSEQ multiplex PCR; TCRdb has only the in-frame clones, and not every one. This table has about 70,000 clones, approximately 78% appearing once. This sample comprised CD4+ or CD8+ T cells sorted from blood, obtained in a trial of the OX40 agonist ivuxolimab. The source of these receptors is an adult with an advanced solid tumor such as melanoma, head and neck, liver or kidney cancer. Both conserved end residues are part of each CDR3. D genes are given only for firm matches. Rows may omit the clone size; those that give it use once, few, many or a size class.

V gene: TRBV28; clone size: .; J gene: TRBJ1-2; D gene: TRBD1; CDR3 protein: CASSPGQGYGYTF; CDR3 DNA: TGTGCCAGCAGTCCGGGACAGGGGTATGGCTACACCTTC
V gene: TRBV2; clone size: .; J gene: TRBJ2-3; D gene: .; CDR3 protein: CASSVTRDTQYF; CDR3 DNA: TGTGCCAGCAGTGTGACTCGGGATACGCAGTATTTT
V gene: TRBV5-4; clone size: .; J gene: TRBJ1-1; D gene: .; CDR3 protein: CASSLGGALNTEAFF; CDR3 DNA: TGTGCCAGCAGCTTAGGAGGGGCCCTAAACACTGAAGCTTTCTTT
V gene: TRBV7-9; clone size: .; J gene: TRBJ1-2; D gene: .; CDR3 protein: CASSPKGRVAYGYTF; CDR3 DNA: TGTGCCAGCAGCCCAAAGGGCAGGGTAGCCTATGGCTACACCTTC
V gene: TRBV10-3; clone size: .; J gene: TRBJ2-1; D gene: TRBD2; CDR3 protein: CAISDPGLAGAGNEQFF; CDR3 DNA: TGTGCCATCAGTGACCCCGGACTAGCGGGAGCGGGGAATGAGCAGTTCTTC
V gene: TRBV4-3; clone size: .; J gene: TRBJ2-7; D gene: .; CDR3 protein: CASSPQRGAAYEQYF; CDR3 DNA: TGCGCCAGCAGCCCCCAAAGGGGAGCCGCCTACGAGCAGTACTTC
V gene: TRBV7-9; clone size: .; J gene: TRBJ2-3; D gene: TRBD2; CDR3 protein: CASSLVYGAGDTDTQYF; CDR3 DNA: TGTGCCAGCAGCTTAGTATATGGCGCGGGGGACACAGATACGCAGTATTTT
V gene: TRBV18; clone size: .; J gene: TRBJ2-7; D gene: .; CDR3 protein: CASSPYRDSGAEQYF; CDR3 DNA: TGTGCCAGCTCACCTTACCGGGACTCGGGGGCCGAGCAGTACTTC
V gene: TRBV5-4; clone size: .; J gene: TRBJ1-2; D gene: .; CDR3 protein: CASSRKDRSNYGYTF; CDR3 DNA: TGTGCCAGCAGCCGGAAGGACAGATCTAACTATGGCTACACCTTC
V gene: TRBV29-1; clone size: .; J gene: TRBJ2-1; D gene: .; CDR3 protein: CSSRSYNEQFF; CDR3 DNA: TGCAGCTCAAGATCCTACAATGAGCAGTTCTTC
V gene: TRBV2; clone size: few; J gene: TRBJ1-2; D gene: .; CDR3 protein: CASSEAPGIGYTF; CDR3 DNA: TGTGCCAGCAGTGAAGCGCCAGGGATCGGCTACACCTTC
V gene: TRBV6-1; clone size: .; J gene: TRBJ2-3; D gene: TRBD2; CDR3 protein: CASSVGLAGDRDTQYF; CDR3 DNA: TGTGCCAGCAGTGTCGGACTAGCGGGGGACCGAGATACGCAGTATTTT
V gene: TRBV19; clone size: .; J gene: TRBJ2-3; D gene: TRBD1; CDR3 protein: CASSPNRGPTDTQYF; CDR3 DNA: TGTGCCAGTAGTCCAAACAGGGGCCCCACAGATACGCAGTATTTT
V gene: TRBV9; clone size: .; J gene: TRBJ1-2; D gene: TRBD1; CDR3 protein: CASSVVRGRNPPPYGYTF; CDR3 DNA: TGTGCCAGCAGCGTAGTTAGGGGGCGCAATCCCCCCCCCTATGGCTACACCTTC
V gene: TRBV11-3; clone size: .; J gene: TRBJ2-3; D gene: TRBD2; CDR3 protein: CASSLDGASGSTDTQYF; CDR3 DNA: TGTGCCAGCAGCCTAGATGGCGCTAGCGGGAGCACAGATACGCAGTATTTT
V gene: TRBV10-3; clone size: .; J gene: TRBJ2-1; D gene: TRBD1; CDR3 protein: CAISDSGGGNEQFF; CDR3 DNA: TGTGCCATCAGTGATTCAGGGGGTGGCAATGAGCAGTTCTTC
V gene: TRBV28; clone size: few; J gene: TRBJ2-1; D gene: TRBD2; CDR3 protein: CASSGTSGREQFF; CDR3 DNA: TGTGCCAGCAGCGGGACTAGCGGGAGGGAGCAGTTCTTC
V gene: TRBV5-1; clone size: .; J gene: TRBJ2-5; D gene: .; CDR3 protein: CASSPSGRGGETQYF; CDR3 DNA: TGCGCCAGCAGCCCCAGCGGTAGGGGTGGAGAGACCCAGTACTTC
V gene: TRBV9; clone size: .; J gene: TRBJ2-1; D gene: .; CDR3 protein: CASSVGGTPWDEQFF; CDR3 DNA: TGTGCCAGCAGCGTAGGCGGGACCCCCTGGGATGAGCAGTTCTTC
V gene: TRBV6-5; clone size: .; J gene: TRBJ1-1; D gene: .; CDR3 protein: CASSSVFGGGNTEAFF; CDR3 DNA: TGTGCCAGCAGTTCGGTATTTGGGGGGGGAAACACTGAAGCTTTCTTT
V gene: TRBV4-3; clone size: few; J gene: TRBJ2-7; D gene: .; CDR3 protein: CASSPNRIDPYEQYF; CDR3 DNA: TGCGCCAGCAGCCCAAACAGGATCGACCCCTACGAGCAGTACTTC
V gene: TRBV2; clone size: once; J gene: TRBJ1-5; D gene: .; CDR3 protein: CASSGSGNNQPQHF; CDR3 DNA: TGTGCCAGCAGTGGTTCAGGGAATAATCAGCCCCAGCATTTT
V gene: TRBV11-1; clone size: .; J gene: TRBJ2-7; D gene: .; CDR3 protein: CASSLPGPGPYEQYF; CDR3 DNA: TGTGCCAGCAGCCTCCCGGGCCCGGGGCCCTACGAGCAGTACTTC
V gene: TRBV7-9; clone size: few; J gene: TRBJ2-5; D gene: .; CDR3 protein: CASSTKGGGSETQYF; CDR3 DNA: TGTGCCAGCAGCACAAAGGGCGGGGGCTCAGAGACCCAGTACTTC
V gene: TRBV29-1; clone size: .; J gene: TRBJ2-5; D gene: .; CDR3 protein: CSVGRYQETQYF; CDR3 DNA: TGCAGCGTTGGACGGTATCAAGAGACCCAGTACTTC
V gene: TRBV28; clone size: .; J gene: TRBJ1-1; D gene: .; CDR3 protein: CASSLEQGNTEAFF; CDR3 DNA: TGTGCCAGCAGTTTGGAGCAGGGGAACACTGAAGCTTTCTTT
V gene: TRBV9; clone size: .; J gene: TRBJ1-2; D gene: .; CDR3 protein: CASSDRDFGYTF; CDR3 DNA: TGTGCCAGCAGCGACAGGGATTTTGGCTACACCTTC
V gene: TRBV7-6; clone size: .; J gene: TRBJ2-1; D gene: TRBD1; CDR3 protein: CASSQGQGVYNEQFF; CDR3 DNA: TGTGCCAGCAGCCAGGGACAGGGGGTATACAATGAGCAGTTCTTC